This T cell receptor beta chain was identified during a study of T cells in Graves' hyperthyroidism and ophthalmopathy. For the study at large: The initial diagnosis was the point when peripheral blood was collected, ahead of any treatment.

Comments on this clonotype: Its antigen is not known.

Regions amplified from RNA transcripts were the TCR beta CDR3 regions. Primed by the HTBI set, a first-round RT-PCR was run on the TCR CDR3. TCRdb redid the calling of the multiplex PCR reads with MiXCR, one entry per CDR3 protein. The sample holds 450,000 to 600,000 distinct CDR3 sequences; about 15% are singletons and the top ten take 11% to 15%. Study-wide findings and caveats: By a 13 V-J model, ophthalmopathy was set apart from stable hyperthyroidism.

For Graves' hyperthyroidism to be stable, ophthalmopathy could not progress within 18 months. Trimming took 8 bases from V and 2 from J; bases not matched to a gene: 23. The CDR3 runs 19 residues. CDR1 SQVTM and CDR2 ANQGSEA come from the germline V gene. This chain connects TRBV29-1 to TRBJ2-3; 9 bases match TRBD2. Sequenced sample: blood. The sequence came from a woman aged 40 to 50 with Graves' hyperthyroidism. The CDR3 DNA reads as TGCAGCACCGAACTTTCGGGGAGCGGGCGGGGGGGTGACACAGATACGCAGTATTTT. It codes for CSTELSGSGRGGDTDTQYF.